The clone carrying this T cell receptor (beta chain) was picked up a small number of times. What it recognizes is unknown. This sample is drawn from a study of beta chain features in type 1 diabetes. Sequenced material consisted of expressed TCRB transcripts (all of the isolated RNA was reverse transcribed). The protocol was immunoSEQ multiplex PCR, while the TCRdb copy is restricted to in-frame clones and leaves out a portion. The profile covers around 190,000 clones, with 10% to 15% appearing a single time and approximately 0.64% taken by the ten largest. V shed 6 bases and J 1 base; nucleotides not matched to a gene: 6. The CDR3 runs 16 residues. The germline V gene has CDR1 SNHLY and CDR2 FYNNEI. On average, the one heparinised blood draw given by each donor was around 110 mL. General observations from the study: A greater similarity of naive, central memory and Treg TCRB repertoires was seen among patients than among healthy donors. All four CD4+ subsets of Type 1 diabetes patients contained TCRB CDR3s that were moderately but significantly shorter.

This chain uses TRBV2 with TRBJ2-1; TRBD2 matches 10 bases. This receptor was taken from a woman younger than 35 in good health. Specimen: central memory CD4+ T cells from blood. Written as DNA, the CDR3 is TGTGCCAGCAGCTGGACTAGCGGCCAATCCTACAATGAGCAGTTCTTC. Its protein product is CASSWTSGQSYNEQFF.